Listed here are 30 T cell receptor beta chains from one sample, sequenced in a study of naive CD8 T cells in extremely preterm neonates. TCRdb's table, derived via immunoSEQ multiplex PCR, lists solely in-frame clones and lacks some. The table records more than 5,500 clones, just under 97% of them present only once. The sample taken for sequencing was naive CD8+ T cells from blood. Source of these receptors: a human donor in good health.

This clone showed up just once. The chain's CDR3 is CASSRGQEGNTIYF. For the CDR3, the DNA is TGCGCCAGCAGCAGAGGACAGGAAGGAAACACCATATATTTT. The gene calls are TRBV5-1 and TRBJ1-3; TRBD1 matches at 7 bases. Per germline, CDR1 SGHRS and CDR2 YFSETQ. CDR3 length: 14 amino acids. The V segment lost 4 bases and the J segment 4 bases; nucleotides outside the gene matches: 5. The full variable domain, rest sourced from reference TRBV5-1 and TRBJ1-3, is KAGVTQTPRYLIKTRGQQVTLSCSPISGHRSVSWYQQTPGQGLQFLFEYFSETQRNKGNFPGRFSGRQFSNSRSEMNVSTLELGDSALYLCASSRGQEGNTIYFGEGSWLTVV.

The rearrangement links TRBV19 to TRBJ2-2; 10 nucleotides agree with TRBD2. Trimming took 4 bases from V and 6 from J; bases not matched to a gene: 8. Germline CDR1 is LNHDA and CDR2 is SQIVND (reference sequence). The CDR3 loop spans 16 amino acids. CDR3 DNA sequence: TGTGCCAGTAGTACTCGAGCGGGAGGGCCCTCCGGGGAGCTGTTTTTT. This translates into CASSTRAGGPSGELFF.

The J gene is TRBJ2-5, the V gene TRBV4-1; a possible D gene is TRBD1 (6 bases). This CDR3 contains 15 residues. Trimming pared 4 bases from V and 5 bases from J, leaving 17 bases between. The germline V gene encodes CDR1 MGHRA and CDR2 YSYEKL. This CDR3 is CASSPRQPQGETQYF. Written as DNA, the CDR3 is TGCGCCAGCAGCCCGCGACAGCCTCAGGGGGAGACCCAGTACTTC.

This chain links TRBV29-1 with TRBJ2-7; the D gene is possibly TRBD2 (6 bases). The germline V gene encodes CDR1 SQVTM and CDR2 ANQGSEA. This CDR3 contains 12 residues. Trimming cost V 6 bases and J 3 bases, with 12 bases left between them. DNA of the CDR3: TGCAGCGTCCGGGACTTTCGCTACGAGCAGTACTTC. Translation: CSVRDFRYEQYF.

This chain joins TRBV11-2 and TRBJ1-6, with D perhaps TRBD1 (6 bases). V was clipped by 6 bases and J by 7 bases, with 13 bases between them. Looked up from germline, CDR1 is SGHAT and CDR2 is FQNNGV. The CDR3 sequence is 14 residues long. CDR3 region: CASRVRGGNSPLHF. The CDR3 coding sequence is TGTGCCAGCAGGGTCAGGGGAGGGAATTCACCCCTCCACTTT.

V gene TRBV5-1 combines with J gene TRBJ2-3; 16 bases agree with TRBD2. V lost 4 bases, J lost 4 bases, and 3 bases stayed unmatched. From germline, CDR1 is SGHRS and CDR2 YFSETQ. The CDR3 contains 16 residues. The CDR3 region has the DNA TGCGCCAGCAGCGAAGGGACTAGCGGGAGGGCAGATACGCAGTATTTT. Translating gives CASSEGTSGRADTQYF. The full variable domain, its missing parts supplied by reference TRBV5-1 and TRBJ2-3, is KAGVTQTPRYLIKTRGQQVTLSCSPISGHRSVSWYQQTPGQGLQFLFEYFSETQRNKGNFPGRFSGRQFSNSRSEMNVSTLELGDSALYLCASSEGTSGRADTQYFGPGTRLTVL.

The chain employs TRBV7-2 and TRBJ2-2, with a tentative D call TRBD2 (6 bases). Per the germline V gene, CDR1 is SGHTA and CDR2 is FQGNSA. V lost 5 bases and J lost 1, with 11 bases in between. The CDR3 is made up of 15 amino acids. In DNA, the CDR3 is TGTGCCAGCAGCCTGGGACTCCTGAACACCGGGGAGCTGTTTTTT. Encoded protein: CASSLGLLNTGELFF.

The chain has TRBV30 and TRBJ2-3; possible D gene TRBD2, 6 bases. CDR1 GTSNPN and CDR2 SVGIG come from the germline V gene (reference sequence). The CDR3 contains 13 residues. Trimming shortened V by 2 bases and J by 2 bases, and 8 bases separated the two germline ends. This CDR3 is CAWSRRDTDTQYF. DNA for the CDR3: TGTGCCTGGAGTAGGCGGGACACAGATACGCAGTATTTT.

V gene TRBV7-2 combines with J gene TRBJ2-1, with D tentatively TRBD1 (6 bases). Germline CDR1 reads SGHTA; CDR2 reads FQGNSA. The CDR3 consists of 15 residues. The germline V and J ends were trimmed by 6 bases and 5 bases, with 17 bases remaining between them. The CDR3 region has the DNA TGTGCCAGCAGAGCCCAGGGGCGCGTTAACAATGAGCAGTTCTTC. Amino acid sequence: CASRAQGRVNNEQFF.

The chain links TRBV6-5 to TRBJ2-3; a possible D gene is TRBD2 (5 bases). The V gene lost 8 bases and the J gene lost 4 bases, with 13 bases spanning the gap. Germline CDR1 reads MNHEY; CDR2 reads SVGAGI. This CDR3 contains 13 residues. CDR3 nucleotides: TGTGCCAGCCGAACTAGTGGGGCAGATACGCAGTATTTT. This codes for CASRTSGADTQYF.

This chain uses TRBV19 with TRBJ1-5, with TRBD1 matching over 10 bases. Losses at the gene ends were 3 bases for V and 5 bases for J; bases not matched to a gene: 7. The CDR3 runs 16 residues. Germline V lookup: CDR1 LNHDA, CDR2 SQIVND (reference sequence). The CDR3 protein is CASSIWTGGGYQPQHF. DNA for the CDR3: TGTGCCAGTAGTATCTGGACAGGGGGGGGGTATCAGCCCCAGCATTTT.

This rearrangement joins TRBV7-6 to TRBJ2-7, with TRBD2 matching over 14 bases. This CDR3 has 17 amino acids. Per germline, CDR1 SGHVS and CDR2 FNYEAQ. V trimming: 4 bases; J trimming: 4 bases; junction bases outside the gene matches: 9. The CDR3 loop reads CASSSNTGTSGSYEQYF. As DNA, the CDR3 is TGTGCCAGCAGCTCTAACACCGGGACTAGCGGGAGTTACGAGCAGTACTTC.

The chain is built from TRBV29-1 and TRBJ2-7, with D perhaps matching TRBD2 (6 bases). The V end was cut by 4 bases, the J end by 2 bases, with 15 bases between. The CDR3 has 14 amino acids. CDR1 is SQVTM, CDR2 ANQGSEA, per germline. The DNA for the CDR3 is TGCAGCGTTGGGAAACTAGCCCAGGCCTACGAGCAGTACTTC. Residues: CSVGKLAQAYEQYF.

The count of this clone is one. The chain employs TRBV19 and TRBJ1-5; 7 bases align to TRBD1. There are 15 residues in the CDR3. Per the germline V gene, CDR1 is LNHDA and CDR2 is SQIVND (reference sequence). Germline trimming cut 5 bases from V and 2 bases from J; bases unmatched to any gene: 6. The DNA for the CDR3 is TGTGCCAGTAGTGTCAGGGGGGAGGGCAATCAGCCCCAGCATTTT. It yields the protein CASSVRGEGNQPQHF.

The V call is TRBV28, the J call TRBJ2-5; 9 bases are shared with TRBD2. V dropped 6 bases and J dropped 1; count of bases not matched to a gene: 18. This CDR3 has 19 residues. Per germline, CDR1 MDHEN and CDR2 SYDVKM. CDR3 region: CASSGPGVAGELSQETQYF. DNA of the CDR3: TGTGCCAGCAGCGGCCCCGGGGTAGCGGGAGAGTTGAGCCAAGAGACCCAGTACTTC.

This clone was found once. The V call is TRBV2, the J call TRBJ1-1, with TRBD1 matching 9 bases. This CDR3 region has 15 residues. V lost 4 bases and J lost 6; bases outside the gene matches: 9. Germline assignment: CDR1 SNHLY and CDR2 FYNNEI. CDR3 nucleotide sequence: TGTGCCAGCAGTGGGGACAGGGTAAGTGTCGCTGAAGCTTTCTTT. Its protein is CASSGDRVSVAEAFF. Together with reference TRBV2 and TRBJ1-1, the CDR3 gives the full variable domain: EPEVTQTPSHQVTQMGQEVILRCVPISNHLYFYWYRQILGQKVEFLVSFYNNEISEKSEIFDDQFSVERPDGSNFTLKIRSTKLEDSAMYFCASSGDRVSVAEAFFGQGTRLTVV.

The rearrangement links TRBV2 to TRBJ2-7; 8 bases agree with TRBD1. The CDR3 has 14 amino acids. Germline V gene data show CDR1 as SNHLY and CDR2 as FYNNEI. V was pared by 6 bases and J by 2 bases, with 6 bases of the junction left unmatched. CDR3 amino acids: CASRARGLAYEQYF. CDR3 DNA sequence: TGTGCCAGCAGGGCCAGGGGGCTTGCCTACGAGCAGTACTTC. The whole variable domain, remainder taken from reference TRBV2 and TRBJ2-7, is EPEVTQTPSHQVTQMGQEVILRCVPISNHLYFYWYRQILGQKVEFLVSFYNNEISEKSEIFDDQFSVERPDGSNFTLKIRSTKLEDSAMYFCASRARGLAYEQYFGPGTRLTVT.

This rearrangement joins TRBV6-5 to TRBJ1-1; 10 nucleotides align to TRBD1. With V trimmed by 10 bases and J by 1 base, 3 bases remained unmatched. CDR1 is MNHEY, CDR2 SVGAGI, per germline. The CDR3 totals 13 residues. The CDR3 is CATRDRGNTEAFF. CDR3 DNA sequence: TGTGCCACCCGGGACAGGGGGAACACTGAAGCTTTCTTT.

This sequence joins TRBV2 and TRBJ1-5; D perhaps matches TRBD1 (5 bases). The CDR3 has 16 residues. CDR1 and CDR2 (germline): SNHLY, FYNNEI. Deletions cut 7 bases from V and 0 bases from J, with 16 bases between. The chain's CDR3 is CASTRLQGFSNQPQHF. CDR3 in DNA: TGTGCCAGCACCCGCCTCCAGGGCTTTAGCAATCAGCCCCAGCATTTT. The full variable domain, its missing parts supplied by reference TRBV2 and TRBJ1-5, is EPEVTQTPSHQVTQMGQEVILRCVPISNHLYFYWYRQILGQKVEFLVSFYNNEISEKSEIFDDQFSVERPDGSNFTLKIRSTKLEDSAMYFCASTRLQGFSNQPQHFGDGTRLSIL.

The chain has TRBV5-1 and TRBJ1-3; D might be TRBD1 (5 bases). With 5 bases removed from V and 7 bases from J, the gap between germline ends came to 16 bases. The germline gives CDR1 SGHRS, CDR2 YFSETQ. This CDR3 has 14 residues. CDR3 protein: CASRTVGTANTIYF. The CDR3 DNA reads TGCGCCAGCAGAACGGTAGGGACTGCCAACACCATATATTTT. Together with reference TRBV5-1 and TRBJ1-3, the CDR3 gives the full variable domain: KAGVTQTPRYLIKTRGQQVTLSCSPISGHRSVSWYQQTPGQGLQFLFEYFSETQRNKGNFPGRFSGRQFSNSRSEMNVSTLELGDSALYLCASRTVGTANTIYFGEGSWLTVV.

The chain employs TRBV5-6 and TRBJ2-7; 7 nucleotides agree with TRBD2. Germline trimming cut 2 bases from V and 6 bases from J; bases unmatched to any gene: 8. CDR3 length: 14 residues. Germline V gene sequence: CDR1 SGHDT, CDR2 YYEEEE. The DNA of the CDR3 is TGTGCCAGCAGCTTAATAGGCGGGAGAGGCGAGCAGTACTTC. Translation: CASSLIGGRGEQYF.

J is TRBJ1-6 and V is TRBV6-5; no definite D call. CDR3 size: 14 residues. V was shortened by 5 bases and J by 7 bases, with 12 bases between the two germline ends. Germline lookup yields CDR1 MNHEY and CDR2 SVGAGI. The CDR3 DNA reads TGTGCCAGCAGTCGGGTCTTTGGGAATTCACCCCTCCACTTT. This sequence encodes CASSRVFGNSPLHF.

The gene calls are TRBV18 and TRBJ2-1; D gene ambiguous. V was pared by 6 bases and J by 6 bases, with 3 bases between. This CDR3 is built from 10 residues. The germline CDR1 and CDR2 sequences are KGHSH and LQKENI. CDR3 region: CASSLNEQFF. The CDR3 nucleotides read TGTGCCAGCTCTCTCAATGAGCAGTTCTTC.

The V call is TRBV5-1, the J call TRBJ2-7; 9 bases match TRBD1. This CDR3 is built from 13 residues. The ends lost 3 bases at V and 5 bases at J; junction bases unmatched: 3. CDR1 is SGHRS, CDR2 YFSETQ, per germline. The CDR3 DNA reads TGCGCCAGCAGCTGGGGGGACAGGGACGAGCAGTACTTC. This gives the protein CASSWGDRDEQYF.

In its sample, this clone was seen once. The CDR3 bases are TGTGCTAGTGGTCTCCTCGGCACCGGGGAGCTGTTTTTT. Translated, it gives CASGLLGTGELFF. This chain links TRBV12-5 with TRBJ2-2; D not certain. V dropped 5 bases and J dropped 4 bases, with 8 bases sitting between them. The germline gives CDR1 LGHNT, CDR2 FRNRAP. CDR3 size: 13 residues.

The chain carries TRBV11-2 and TRBJ2-1; 12 positions match TRBD2. Trimming at V came to 4 bases and at J to 6 bases, leaving 7 bases not matched to a gene. Germline V gene sequence: CDR1 SGHAT, CDR2 FQNNGV. CDR3 length: 16 residues. CDR3 bases: TGTGCCAGCAGCTCTCTAGCGGGGGGGCCTTCCAATGAGCAGTTCTTC. Protein product: CASSSLAGGPSNEQFF. Full variable domain (outside the CDR3, taken from reference TRBV11-2 and TRBJ2-1): EAGVAQSPRYKIIEKRQSVAFWCNPISGHATLYWYQQILGQGPKLLIQFQNNGVVDDSQLPKDRFSAERLKGVDSTLKIQPAKLEDSAVYLCASSSLAGGPSNEQFFGPGTRLTVL.

This clone was seen a single time. The chain carries TRBV7-2 and TRBJ2-1; 7 bases line up with TRBD1. Germline V gives CDR1 SGHTA, CDR2 FQGNSA. The J segment lost 2 bases and the V segment lost 5 bases, leaving 9 bases of the junction unmatched. This CDR3 is 16 amino acids long. The CDR3 here is CASSQQGILTYNEQFF. DNA of the CDR3: TGTGCCAGCAGCCAACAGGGGATCCTCACCTACAATGAGCAGTTCTTC.

V is TRBV11-3 and J is TRBJ2-3, with D unresolved. The CDR3 totals 12 residues. The germline CDR1 and CDR2 sequences are SGHNT and YENEEA. V was shortened by 1 base and J by 5 bases, with 4 bases between the two germline ends. The CDR3, as DNA: TGTGCCAGCAGCTTAGCGGGAGATACGCAGTATTTT. Its protein is CASSLAGDTQYF.

This chain connects TRBV19 to TRBJ2-1; 9 positions agree with TRBD2. Germline V gene data show CDR1 as LNHDA and CDR2 as SQIVND (reference sequence). The CDR3 has 14 residues. Unmatched junction bases numbered 6, after V lost 8 bases and J lost 4 bases. The CDR3 sequence: CASSPLAGYNEQFF. The CDR3 bases are TGTGCCAGTTCCCCCCTAGCGGGGTACAATGAGCAGTTCTTC.

The V gene is TRBV28, the J gene TRBJ1-5, with 9 bases lining up with TRBD1. Germline lookup yields CDR1 MDHEN and CDR2 SYDVKM. The J segment lost 9 bases and the V segment lost 3 bases, leaving 9 bases of the junction unmatched. This CDR3 region has 15 residues. CDR3 sequence: CASSFSGTGIRPQHF. The DNA for the CDR3 is TGTGCCAGCAGTTTTTCCGGGACAGGGATACGGCCCCAGCATTTT.